The 15 T cell receptor beta chains presented below share a single source sample, sequenced in a study of blood T cell repertoires in COVID-19. Data came from immunoSEQ multiplex PCR; TCRdb stores just in-frame clones and leaves some out. The data contain approximately 190,000 clones, roughly four fifths of them seen just once; the ten biggest clones take up approximately 5.1%. Sequences were obtained from peripheral blood. These receptors originate from a woman in her 70s with active or convalescent COVID-19.

The chain combines TRBV2 with TRBJ2-7; 8 bases fit TRBD1. The CDR3 runs 16 residues. The V segment lost 4 bases and the J segment 3 bases; nucleotides outside the gene matches: 11. The germline V gene has CDR1 SNHLY and CDR2 FYNNEI. The CDR3 sequence is CASSGGTGRTIYEQYF. CDR3 nucleotide sequence: TGTGCCAGCAGTGGGGGGACAGGTCGCACTATCTACGAGCAGTACTTC.

The rearrangement uses TRBV29-1 and TRBJ2-7; perhaps TRBD2 as D (6 bases). Trimming removed 6 bases at V and 7 bases at J, with 19 bases between. CDR3 size: 13 residues. The germline CDR1 and CDR2 sequences are SQVTM and ANQGSEA. The CDR3 DNA reads TGCAGCGTCGAAACGGCCCGTCGGGGGGAGCAGTACTTC. Amino acids: CSVETARRGEQYF.

This sequence joins TRBV5-1 and TRBJ1-3, with D possibly being TRBD1 (5 bases). Per germline, CDR1 SGHRS and CDR2 YFSETQ. Trimming pared 4 bases from V and 0 bases from J, leaving 23 bases between. The CDR3 is made up of 19 amino acids. The CDR3 sequence: CASSPDRGGADYSGNTIYF. The CDR3 DNA reads TGCGCCAGCAGCCCCGATAGAGGAGGGGCCGACTACTCTGGAAACACCATATATTTT.

The rearrangement links TRBV9 to TRBJ2-5; tentatively, D is TRBD2 (5 bases). CDR1 and CDR2 from the germline V gene are SGDLS and YYNGEE. The ends were cut back, 4 bases at V and 4 bases at J, with 17 bases in the middle. This CDR3 has 15 residues. The CDR3 DNA reads as TGTGCCAGCAGCACGGGCCTCCCTCGGGGAGAGACCCAGTACTTC. Translation: CASSTGLPRGETQYF.

The chain combines TRBV5-1 with TRBJ1-2; the D gene is possibly TRBD1 (6 bases). CDR1 is SGHRS, CDR2 YFSETQ, per germline. V lost 2 bases and J lost 4, with 9 bases in between. This CDR3 is 13 amino acids long. The chain's CDR3 is CASSLIQGYGYTF. CDR3 bases: TGCGCCAGCAGCTTAATACAGGGCTATGGCTACACCTTC.

This chain connects TRBV5-4 to TRBJ2-1, with no clear D. The CDR3 is 13 amino acids. Germline CDR1 and CDR2: SGHNT and YYREEE (reference sequence). Deletions cut 4 bases from V and 4 bases from J, with 9 bases between. Here the CDR3 reads CASSPRSYNEQFF. CDR3 DNA sequence: TGTGCCAGCAGCCCCAGATCGTACAATGAGCAGTTCTTC.

This clone was picked up one time. The V gene is TRBV29-1, the J gene TRBJ2-1; 9 bases line up with TRBD2. Trimming removed 5 bases from V and 7 bases from J; junction bases left unmatched: 6. The CDR3 runs to 13 residues. Germline V gene data show CDR1 as SQVTM and CDR2 as ANQGSEA. CDR3 region: CSVKAGGRNEQFF. The CDR3 DNA reads TGCAGCGTTAAGGCGGGAGGGAGAAATGAGCAGTTCTTC.

Regarding this clone: This sample includes further DNA sequences coding for the same CDR3. The chain couples TRBV24-1 to TRBJ2-2; D is undetermined. The CDR3 has 12 amino acids. Germline V gene data show CDR1 as KGHDR and CDR2 as SFDVKD. V lost 7 bases to trimming and J lost 2 bases, with 4 bases between them. For the CDR3, the DNA is TGTGCCACCAGCCAAAACACCGGGGAGCTGTTTTTT. Residues: CATSQNTGELFF.

The chain is built from TRBV27 and TRBJ2-1; TRBD2 matches 9 bases. Trimming cost V 7 bases and J 1 base; bases outside gene matches: 5. The CDR3 is 15 residues long. Germline V CDR1 and CDR2: MNHEY, SMNVEV (reference sequence). The CDR3 spells CASIKSGRSYNEQFF. In DNA, the CDR3 is TGTGCCAGCATTAAGAGCGGGAGGTCCTACAATGAGCAGTTCTTC.

The chain carries TRBV4-1 and TRBJ1-4; possible D gene TRBD1, 6 bases. CDR1 MGHRA and CDR2 YSYEKL come from the germline V gene. V was clipped by 5 bases and J by 8 bases, with 15 bases between them. The CDR3 has 14 residues. The CDR3 DNA sequence: TGCGCCAGCAGCGAAGGGGGAGCCAAAGAAAAACTGTTTTTT. The encoded protein is CASSEGGAKEKLFF.

V gene TRBV7-3 combines with J gene TRBJ2-2; 7 bases match TRBD2. The V gene end was trimmed by 4 bases and the J gene end by 2 bases; junction bases not matched to a gene: 7. The CDR3 totals 16 residues. The germline CDR1 and CDR2 sequences are SGHTA and FQGTGA. CDR3 DNA sequence: TGTGCCAGCAGCTCCCGGGGGACTACCAACACCGGGGAGCTGTTTTTT. Protein product: CASSSRGTTNTGELFF. Variable domain in full (rest from reference TRBV7-3 and TRBJ2-2): GAGVSQTPSNKVTEKGKYVELRCDPISGHTALYWYRQSLGQGPEFLIYFQGTGAADDSGLPNDRFFAVRPEGSVSTLKIQRTERGDSAVYLCASSSRGTTNTGELFFGEGSRLTVL.

The genes are TRBV3-1 (or the pseudogene TRBV3-2) and TRBJ2-5; a weak D match, TRBD1 (6 bases). This CDR3 is built from 16 residues. Germline CDR1 LGHDT, CDR2 YNNKEL (reference sequence). The V gene lost 3 bases and the J gene lost 5 bases, with 19 bases spanning the gap. The CDR3 DNA follows: TGTGCCAGCAGCCATGGGTTTAGGGGCCAGGGGGAGACCCAGTACTTC. Translation gives CASSHGFRGQGETQYF.

This clone has a handful of counts. V gene TRBV2 combines with J gene TRBJ2-5, with 10 bases fitting TRBD2. Losses at the gene ends were 5 bases for V and 1 base for J; bases not matched to a gene: 13. Germline V gene sequence: CDR1 SNHLY, CDR2 FYNNEI. CDR3 length: 18 amino acids. For the CDR3, the DNA is TGTGCCAGCAGTAGCTCTCATCCGGGACTAGCGTTCCAAGAGACCCAGTACTTC. Its protein product is CASSSSHPGLAFQETQYF.

This chain uses TRBV6-1 with TRBJ2-1; D gene unclear. CDR3 size: 15 residues. The V gene's germline CDR1 is MNHNS and CDR2 SASEGT. Trimming stripped 1 base from V and 2 bases from J, with 9 bases between. CDR3 region: CASSEGWRPYNEQFF. In nucleotides, the CDR3 is TGTGCCAGCAGTGAAGGATGGCGGCCCTACAATGAGCAGTTCTTC.

This clone appeared once. The rearrangement links TRBV3-1 (or the pseudogene TRBV3-2) to TRBJ2-5, with D maybe TRBD1 (6 bases). Per the germline V gene, CDR1 is LGHDT and CDR2 is YNNKEL (reference sequence). The CDR3 extends over 17 amino acids. Trimming left V 1 base short and J 5 bases short, with 20 bases between. The CDR3 here is CASSQGGQGFAGETQYF. CDR3 in DNA: TGTGCCAGCAGCCAAGGGGGCCAGGGGTTCGCCGGGGAGACCCAGTACTTC.